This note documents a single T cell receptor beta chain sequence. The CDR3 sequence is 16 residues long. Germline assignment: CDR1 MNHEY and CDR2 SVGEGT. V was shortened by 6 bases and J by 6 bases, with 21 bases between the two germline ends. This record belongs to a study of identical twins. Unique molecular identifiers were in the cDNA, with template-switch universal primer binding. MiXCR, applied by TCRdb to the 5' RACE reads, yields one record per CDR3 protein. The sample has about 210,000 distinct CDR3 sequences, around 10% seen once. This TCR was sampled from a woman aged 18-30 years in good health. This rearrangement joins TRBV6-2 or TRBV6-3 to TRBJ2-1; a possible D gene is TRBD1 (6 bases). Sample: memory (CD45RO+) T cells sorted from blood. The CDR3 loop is CASRNGWQGLGNEQFF. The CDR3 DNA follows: TGTGCCAGCAGGAACGGGTGGCAGGGGCTGGGCAATGAGCAGTTCTTC.